This entry describes one T cell receptor beta chain. Antigen specificity is unknown. This sample was taken from a study of response to subunit inactivated influenza vaccine. The CDR3 is 15 residues long. The V gene's germline CDR1 is SQVTM and CDR2 ANQGSEA. V lost 0 bases and J lost 7, with 16 bases in between. TCRdb ran MiXCR on the RT-PCR reads and lists one entry per CDR3 protein. This sample has about 190,000 distinct CDR3 sequences, with around an eighth found just once. General study findings and limits: The authors suggested that every seasonal influenza vaccination recruits few new T cells.

The TCR was taken from a man between 45 and 60 years old who received an inactivated influenza vaccine. Sequenced here: CD8+ T cells sorted from PBMCs, sampled around 5 days after vaccination. V usage is TRBV29-1 and J usage is TRBJ2-1, with a possible D match to TRBD2 (6 bases). Here the CDR3 DNA reads TGCAGCGTTGAAGATGGGACTGCGCTTGAGAATGAGCAGTTCTTC. This sequence encodes CSVEDGTALENEQFF.